Listed here are 19 T cell receptor beta chains from one sample, sequenced in a study of beta chain features in type 1 diabetes. As every portion of the isolated RNA was reverse transcribed, the sequencing read expressed TCRB transcripts. The protocol was immunoSEQ multiplex PCR, while the TCRdb copy is restricted to in-frame clones and leaves out a portion. Of 30,000 to 40,000 clones listed, 55% to 70% were seen once; the top ten hold approximately 2%. The sequenced material came from Tregs from blood. The origin of the receptors is a woman in her twenties or thirties in good health.

The chain employs TRBV28 and TRBJ2-7; D might be TRBD2 (5 bases). With 7 bases removed from V and 4 bases from J, the gap between germline ends came to 14 bases. This CDR3 region has 13 residues. CDR1 and CDR2 (germline): MDHEN, SYDVKM. This CDR3 is CASTSGVRYEQYF. The DNA of the CDR3 is TGTGCCAGCACGAGCGGCGTCCGGTACGAGCAGTACTTC.

A single count supports this clone. This sequence joins TRBV19 and TRBJ2-1; D unresolved. From germline, CDR1 is LNHDA and CDR2 SQIVND (reference sequence). Trimming cost V 3 bases and J 7 bases, with 4 bases left between them. The CDR3 sequence is 11 residues long. The CDR3 here is CASSMRNEQFF. The CDR3 DNA reads as TGTGCCAGTAGTATGCGAAATGAGCAGTTCTTC.

The rearrangement links TRBV29-1 to TRBJ1-2; possibly TRBD1 for D (6 bases). The CDR3 contains 14 residues. Germline assignment: CDR1 SQVTM and CDR2 ANQGSEA. V was pared by 3 bases and J by 0 bases, with 11 bases between. The CDR3 bases are TGCAGCGTTGAGGGGGGGCCTCCTAACTATGGCTACACCTTC. Translating it yields CSVEGGPPNYGYTF.

The table lists this clone with a count of one. The chain is built from TRBV27 and TRBJ1-6; 8 bases are a match to TRBD1. V dropped 3 bases and J dropped 13; count of bases not matched to a gene: 11. The CDR3 covers 15 residues. CDR1 and CDR2 (germline): MNHEY, SMNVEV (reference sequence). CDR3 in DNA: TGTGCCAGCAGTTTGGCCGGGACAGGCTCGTTCCCCCTCCACTTT. It yields the protein CASSLAGTGSFPLHF.

The chain joins TRBV27 to TRBJ2-2; D is possibly TRBD2 (6 bases). This CDR3 is 14 amino acids long. V dropped 4 bases and J dropped 6 bases, with 12 bases sitting between them. Germline V CDR1 and CDR2: MNHEY, SMNVEV (reference sequence). The DNA of the CDR3 is TGTGCCAGCAGTTCGACTAGGTCGCCCGGGGAGCTGTTTTTT. This gives the protein CASSSTRSPGELFF.

This chain joins TRBV11-2 and TRBJ2-7; tentatively, D is TRBD2 (6 bases). This CDR3 comprises 13 residues. CDR1 is SGHAT, CDR2 FQNNGV, per germline. Trimming took off 3 bases at V and 7 bases at J, with 13 bases between the two ends. Here the CDR3 DNA reads TGTGCCAGCAGCTTCCCTAGCGACCGGGAGCAGTACTTC. It yields the protein CASSFPSDREQYF. Supplemented by reference TRBV11-2 and TRBJ2-7, the full variable domain reads EAGVAQSPRYKIIEKRQSVAFWCNPISGHATLYWYQQILGQGPKLLIQFQNNGVVDDSQLPKDRFSAERLKGVDSTLKIQPAKLEDSAVYLCASSFPSDREQYFGPGTRLTVT.

The rearrangement joins TRBV18 to TRBJ2-3, with 9 bases aligning to TRBD1. CDR3 size: 15 residues. From germline, CDR1 is KGHSH and CDR2 LQKENI. With 3 bases clipped from V and 5 bases from J, the junction kept 6 bases outside the gene matches. This CDR3 is CASSPGQGRRDTQYF. The CDR3 DNA reads TGTGCCAGCTCACCTGGACAGGGGAGGAGAGATACGCAGTATTTT.

A few counts support this clone. V is TRBV11-2 and J is TRBJ2-1, with 12 bases identical to TRBD2. The CDR3 runs to 17 residues. The V gene's germline CDR1 is SGHAT and CDR2 FQNNGV. J was trimmed by 0 bases and V by 6 bases; bases with no gene match: 6. CDR3 DNA: TGTGCCAGCAGTGGACTAGCGGGATCGGGCTCCTACAATGAGCAGTTCTTC. Encoded protein: CASSGLAGSGSYNEQFF.

The chain couples TRBV7-8 to TRBJ1-4; D is unresolved. CDR1 and CDR2 (germline): SGHVS, FQNEAQ. Trimming took 1 base from V and 2 from J, leaving 14 bases between them. The CDR3 covers 17 residues. In nucleotides, the CDR3 is TGTGCCAGCAGCTTAGAGCTTGCGGGAAGGACTAATGAAAAACTGTTTTTT. Protein: CASSLELAGRTNEKLFF.

This clone occurred a few times. This chain connects TRBV5-1 to TRBJ1-2; 9 bases are shared with TRBD1. From germline, CDR1 is SGHRS and CDR2 YFSETQ. The V and J ends lost 4 bases and 3 bases, in that order; junction bases with no gene match: 7. There are 15 residues in the CDR3. In DNA, the CDR3 is TGCGCCAGCAGCGAGACGACAGGGGGTGACTATGGCTACACCTTC. As protein: CASSETTGGDYGYTF.

The chain uses TRBV25-1 and TRBJ2-5; 8 bases align to TRBD2. With V trimmed by 5 bases and J by 5 bases, 4 bases remained unmatched. CDR3 length: 13 amino acids. The germline CDR1 and CDR2 sequences are MGHDK and SYGVNS. The CDR3 DNA is TGTGCCAGCAGTCCCTCGGGAGGGGAGACCCAGTACTTC. It codes for CASSPSGGETQYF.

This clone was seen only a few times. This chain joins TRBV7-2 and TRBJ1-2; D might be TRBD1 (6 bases). There are 16 residues in the CDR3. The germline V gene has CDR1 SGHTA and CDR2 FQGNSA. Trimming pared 5 bases from V and 2 bases from J, leaving 18 bases between. The CDR3 loop reads CASSPNQGTLNYGYTF. CDR3 sequence (DNA): TGTGCCAGCAGCCCAAATCAGGGGACCCTAAACTATGGCTACACCTTC.

The chain uses TRBV19 and TRBJ2-7, with D perhaps TRBD1 (5 bases). Germline CDR1 reads LNHDA; CDR2 reads SQIVND (reference sequence). Trimming removed 3 bases at V and 0 bases at J, with 12 bases between. This CDR3 comprises 15 residues. In DNA form, the CDR3 reads TGTGCCAGTAGTATCCAGGGCCAAAACTCCTACGAGCAGTACTTC. It is translated as CASSIQGQNSYEQYF. The full variable domain, completed using reference TRBV19 and TRBJ2-7, is DGGITQSPKYLFRKEGQNVTLSCEQNLNHDAMYWYRQDPGQGLRLIYYSQIVNDFQKGDIAEGYSVSREKKESFPLTVTSAQKNPTAFYLCASSIQGQNSYEQYFGPGTRLTVT.

V gene TRBV23-1 combines with J gene TRBJ1-2; D gene unclear. TRBV23-1 carries the ORF label, with uncertain function. CDR3 length: 18 residues. The ends were cut back, 0 bases at V and 0 bases at J, with 17 bases in the middle. The CDR3 sequence is CASSQSATPTDTNYGYTF. The CDR3 DNA follows: TGCGCCAGCAGTCAATCGGCTACCCCCACCGACACTAACTATGGCTACACCTTC.

This clone was seen only once. The rearrangement uses TRBV5-6 and TRBJ2-1, with TRBD2 matching 11 bases. The germline V gene encodes CDR1 SGHDT and CDR2 YYEEEE. Trimming took 5 bases from V and 7 from J; bases not matched to a gene: 14. The CDR3 loop spans 17 amino acids. This chain's CDR3 is CASSKGPLAGAGNEQFF. In nucleotides, the CDR3 is TGTGCCAGCAGTAAAGGTCCACTAGCGGGAGCAGGGAATGAGCAGTTCTTC.

This sequence joins TRBV5-1 and TRBJ2-5; TRBD1 might be the D (6 bases). Germline CDR1 SGHRS, CDR2 YFSETQ. The V gene lost 0 bases and the J gene lost 4 bases, with 10 bases spanning the gap. There are 14 residues in the CDR3. CDR3 nucleotides: TGCGCCAGCAGCTTGGGGGACATCCCAGAGACCCAGTACTTC. Encoded protein: CASSLGDIPETQYF.

This sequence joins TRBV7-2 and TRBJ2-5; weak D call: TRBD2 (7 bases). The CDR3 extends over 14 amino acids. V was cut by 5 bases and J by 4 bases, with 14 bases left in between. Germline V gene data show CDR1 as SGHTA and CDR2 as FQGNSA. The CDR3 region has the DNA TGTGCCAGCAGCCTTTCGGGGGGCCCAGAGACCCAGTACTTC. Translated: CASSLSGGPETQYF.

This chain connects TRBV7-2 to TRBJ2-1, with D tentatively TRBD2 (7 bases). The CDR3 has 15 amino acids. Trimming took off 6 bases at V and 8 bases at J, with 20 bases between the two ends. CDR1 and CDR2 from the germline V gene are SGHTA and FQGNSA. CDR3 nucleotides: TGTGCCAGCAGTAGGATACTAGGGGGGGCCGATGAGCAGTTCTTC. Translation gives CASSRILGGADEQFF.

The chain uses TRBV7-8 and TRBJ2-5; weak D call: TRBD2 (5 bases). Between the trimmed V and J ends, which lost 5 bases and 5 bases, there was a span of 15 bases. This CDR3 is 14 amino acids long. CDR1 is SGHVS, CDR2 FQNEAQ, per germline. The CDR3 protein is CASSPSDYGETQYF. The DNA of the CDR3 is TGTGCCAGCAGCCCATCCGACTACGGGGAGACCCAGTACTTC. Supplemented by reference TRBV7-8 and TRBJ2-5, the full variable domain reads GAGVSQSPRYKVAKRGQDVALRCDPISGHVSLFWYQQALGQGPEFLTYFQNEAQLDKSGLPSDRFFAERPEGSVSTLKIQRTQQEDSAVYLCASSPSDYGETQYFGPGTRLLVL.